The present T cell receptor beta chain was sequenced within a study of shared clonotypes between healthy human individuals. Study at large: Three plates each covered CD4 naive and memory; CD8 naive two, CD8 memory one.

The authors loaded 150 to 250 ng DNA, 25,000 to 30,000 T cell genomes, into sorted-subset replicate PCRs. Method: immunoSEQ multiplex PCR; TCRdb's copy keeps in-frame clones and lacks some. The repertoire includes nearly 1,000,000 clones, 60% to 85% of them detected once, and about 1.5% sits in the top ten. A split of CD4+ cells into CD45RA+ naive and CD45RA-negative memory subsets was performed. Germline assignment: CDR1 SGHAT and CDR2 FQNNGV. The V gene end was trimmed by 1 base and the J gene end by 5 bases; junction bases not matched to a gene: 5. The CDR3 length is 15 residues. This clone was seen only once.

The chain is built from TRBV11-2 and TRBJ2-3; 8 bases align to TRBD2. The sequencing input was memory CD4+ T cells sorted from blood. Indicated subset: CD45RA-negative fraction. The receptor's source is a man younger than 35 in good health. The CDR3 DNA is TGTGCCAGCAGCTTAGCGGGAGGGCTCGGAGATACGCAGTATTTT. Translation gives CASSLAGGLGDTQYF.